This entry describes one TCR beta chain. Its antigen is undetermined. The time point denotes: week 23, last vaccination. Mutant IDH1 20-mer peptide, at 300 ug, made up each vaccine dose, with topical imiquimod. TCRdb's copy holds only in-frame clones and misses some; the assay was immunoSEQ multiplex PCR. The sample carries approximately 50,000 clones, about nine tenths recorded once. This entry is derived from a study of a mutant IDH1 vaccine in newly diagnosed glioma. Study-level background: Eight vaccinations were given in weeks 1, 3, 5, 7, 11, 15, 19 and 23. Treatment recipients were approximately 62% male and about 40% female, and their mean age was roughly 40 years. Previous treatment comprised radiotherapy, temozolomide, or both, mostly both. Study-level results: Induction of immune responses by the vaccine occurred in 93.3% of patients.

There are 16 residues in the CDR3. The germline CDR1 and CDR2 sequences are SGHTA and FQGNSA. Trimming took 5 bases from V and 1 from J, leaving 15 bases between them. This TCR was sampled from a man aged 35-49 years with glioma. The chain carries TRBV7-2 and TRBJ1-3; D unclear. Sequenced material: PBMCs, taken from a glioma patient whose treatment included an IDH1 peptide vaccine. The CDR3 DNA follows: TGTGCCAGCAGCCCCACCCTGACCGCTTCTGGAAACACCATATATTTT. This codes for CASSPTLTASGNTIYF.